The 15 T cell receptor beta chains given below trace back to one sample, sequenced in a study of shared clonotypes between healthy human individuals. Some clones are missing from TCRdb's copy, which holds only in-frame ones; the method was immunoSEQ multiplex PCR. The sample carries over 1.5 million clones, 98% recorded once. What was sequenced was naive CD4+ T cells sorted from blood. Subset noted: CD45RA+ positively selected. The receptors shown here come from a young man in good health.

The chain couples TRBV5-8 to TRBJ2-1; 7 nucleotides line up with TRBD2. Losses at the gene ends were 3 bases for V and 5 bases for J; bases not matched to a gene: 5. Germline V gene sequence: CDR1 SGHTS, CDR2 YDEGEE. The CDR3 spans 14 residues. CDR3 sequence reads: CASSSGLADNEQFF. The CDR3 nucleotides read TGTGCCAGCAGCTCGGGGCTAGCGGACAATGAGCAGTTCTTC.

This sequence joins TRBV28 and TRBJ2-7; D possibly matches TRBD1 or TRBD2 (7 bases each). Germline CDR1 MDHEN, CDR2 SYDVKM. V dropped 5 bases and J dropped 4 bases, with 18 bases sitting between them. CDR3 length equals 15 residues. The CDR3 DNA reads as TGTGCCAGCAGTCCTCAGACAGGGAGGGAGTACGAGCAGTACTTC. Translating it yields CASSPQTGREYEQYF. The variable domain in full, with the rest retrieved from reference TRBV28 and TRBJ2-7, is DVKVTQSSRYLVKRTGEKVFLECVQDMDHENMFWYRQDPGLGLRLIYFSYDVKMKEKGDIPEGYSVSREKKERFSLILESASTNQTSMYLCASSPQTGREYEQYFGPGTRLTVT.

This chain uses TRBV5-4 with TRBJ2-6; 9 bases agree with TRBD1. Germline CDR1 reads SGHNT; CDR2 reads YYREEE (reference sequence). The CDR3 runs to 16 residues. The V gene end was trimmed by 2 bases and the J gene end by 2 bases; junction bases not matched to a gene: 2. The CDR3 sequence is CASSLTGGTGANVLTF. The DNA of the CDR3 is TGTGCCAGCAGCTTAACAGGGGGCACTGGGGCCAACGTCCTGACTTTC.

The J gene is TRBJ2-2, the V gene TRBV7-3; possible D gene TRBD2, 5 bases. From germline, CDR1 is SGHTA and CDR2 FQGTGA. The germline V and J ends were trimmed by 5 bases and 0 bases, with 13 bases remaining between them. This CDR3 has 16 residues. CDR3 loop: CASSTSGLTNTGELFF. The CDR3 DNA follows: TGTGCCAGCAGCACCAGCGGCCTGACGAACACCGGGGAGCTGTTTTTT. The whole variable domain, remainder taken from reference TRBV7-3 and TRBJ2-2, is GAGVSQTPSNKVTEKGKYVELRCDPISGHTALYWYRQSLGQGPEFLIYFQGTGAADDSGLPNDRFFAVRPEGSVSTLKIQRTERGDSAVYLCASSTSGLTNTGELFFGEGSRLTVL.

V is TRBV30 and J is TRBJ1-5, with 10 bases lining up with TRBD1. The CDR3 contains 13 residues. Looked up from germline, CDR1 is GTSNPN and CDR2 is SVGIG (reference sequence). V lost 5 bases to trimming and J lost 3 bases; unmatched junction nucleotides: 1. CDR3 DNA: TGTGCCTGGGGGACAGGGGTCAATCAGCCCCAGCATTTT. Translation: CAWGTGVNQPQHF.

The rearrangement joins TRBV9 to TRBJ2-4; a possible D gene is TRBD1 (5 bases). Trimming removed 6 bases from V and 3 bases from J, with 13 bases in between. Germline V gene lookup returns CDR1 SGDLS and CDR2 YYNGEE. The CDR3 runs 14 residues. The CDR3 sequence: CASTATEVKNIQYF. For the CDR3, the DNA is TGTGCCAGCACCGCGACAGAAGTCAAAAACATTCAGTACTTC.

V usage is TRBV7-2 and J usage is TRBJ2-3; 8 bases match TRBD2. Trimming cost V 1 base and J 6 bases; bases outside gene matches: 12. Germline V gene lookup returns CDR1 SGHTA and CDR2 FQGNSA. The CDR3 has 17 residues. As DNA, the CDR3 is TGTGCCAGCAGCTTAGGACTAGTGTTGCGGGAGGCGGATACGCAGTATTTT. It translates to CASSLGLVLREADTQYF.

The chain employs TRBV5-1 and TRBJ1-4, with 9 bases that match TRBD1. The V gene end was trimmed by 8 bases and the J gene end by 0 bases; junction bases not matched to a gene: 5. From germline, CDR1 is SGHRS and CDR2 YFSETQ. This CDR3 comprises 15 residues. In DNA, the CDR3 is TGCGCCAGTGCGGGACAGGGCGCAACTAATGAAAAACTGTTTTTT. Translated: CASAGQGATNEKLFF. The whole variable domain, remainder taken from reference TRBV5-1 and TRBJ1-4, is KAGVTQTPRYLIKTRGQQVTLSCSPISGHRSVSWYQQTPGQGLQFLFEYFSETQRNKGNFPGRFSGRQFSNSRSEMNVSTLELGDSALYLCASAGQGATNEKLFFGSGTQLSVL.

The chain combines TRBV18 with TRBJ2-5, with TRBD2 identical over 12 bases. V was pared by 4 bases and J by 6 bases, with 9 bases of the junction left unmatched. Germline values: CDR1 KGHSH, CDR2 LQKENI. The CDR3 spans 16 residues. CDR3 DNA: TGTGCCAGCTCACAGACTAGCGGGAGACCACCGCAGACCCAGTACTTC. It is translated as CASSQTSGRPPQTQYF.

The rearrangement uses TRBV5-1 and TRBJ1-1, with D possibly matching TRBD1 (5 bases). Trimming shortened V by 4 bases and J by 4 bases, and 17 bases separated the two germline ends. The CDR3 is 15 residues long. Germline CDR1 SGHRS, CDR2 YFSETQ. The CDR3 nucleotides read TGCGCCAGCAGCGATACGATCCTGGGGGGCACTGAAGCTTTCTTT. Protein product: CASSDTILGGTEAFF.

The genes are TRBV4-3 and TRBJ2-2, with a weak D call TRBD2 (6 bases). Germline CDR1 and CDR2: LGHNA and YSLEER. This CDR3 spans 15 amino acids. The germline V and J ends were trimmed by 0 bases and 6 bases, with 11 bases remaining between them. The chain's CDR3 is CASSQEVGSSGELFF. The DNA for the CDR3 is TGCGCCAGCAGCCAAGAAGTCGGGAGCTCCGGGGAGCTGTTTTTT.

Comment on this clone: The same CDR3 can be traced to other DNA sequences in this sample. The chain couples TRBV5-4 to TRBJ2-7, with D unclear. CDR1 SGHNT and CDR2 YYREEE come from the germline V gene (reference sequence). This CDR3 spans 12 amino acids. Trimming pared 1 base from V and 3 bases from J, leaving 5 bases between. CDR3 sequence (DNA): TGTGCCAGCAGCTTGCCAGGCTACGAGCAGTACTTC. Translated, it gives CASSLPGYEQYF.

The chain is built from TRBV5-1 and TRBJ1-1; 10 bases fit TRBD1. The V gene end was trimmed by 4 bases and the J gene end by 3 bases; junction bases not matched to a gene: 6. Germline CDR1 is SGHRS and CDR2 is YFSETQ. CDR3 length: 15 amino acids. In DNA, the CDR3 is TGCGCCAGCAGCCCATGGGACAGGGGTGACACTGAAGCTTTCTTT. Amino acids: CASSPWDRGDTEAFF.

J is TRBJ2-2 and V is TRBV19, with unresolved D. Trimming pared 10 bases from V and 7 bases from J, leaving 13 bases between. The CDR3 loop spans 12 amino acids. Germline V gene lookup returns CDR1 LNHDA and CDR2 SQIVND (reference sequence). The chain's CDR3 is CATDVGNGELFF. CDR3 in DNA: TGTGCCACGGATGTGGGGAACGGGGAGCTGTTTTTT.

In this sample, this clone turned up once. This sequence joins TRBV6-5 and TRBJ1-1; D unclear. From germline, CDR1 is MNHEY and CDR2 SVGAGI. The CDR3 is 14 amino acids. V lost 4 bases to trimming and J lost 1 base, with 10 bases between them. The CDR3 loop is CASSSPGGNTEAFF. The CDR3 DNA reads TGTGCCAGCAGTTCCCCCGGCGGGAACACTGAAGCTTTCTTT.